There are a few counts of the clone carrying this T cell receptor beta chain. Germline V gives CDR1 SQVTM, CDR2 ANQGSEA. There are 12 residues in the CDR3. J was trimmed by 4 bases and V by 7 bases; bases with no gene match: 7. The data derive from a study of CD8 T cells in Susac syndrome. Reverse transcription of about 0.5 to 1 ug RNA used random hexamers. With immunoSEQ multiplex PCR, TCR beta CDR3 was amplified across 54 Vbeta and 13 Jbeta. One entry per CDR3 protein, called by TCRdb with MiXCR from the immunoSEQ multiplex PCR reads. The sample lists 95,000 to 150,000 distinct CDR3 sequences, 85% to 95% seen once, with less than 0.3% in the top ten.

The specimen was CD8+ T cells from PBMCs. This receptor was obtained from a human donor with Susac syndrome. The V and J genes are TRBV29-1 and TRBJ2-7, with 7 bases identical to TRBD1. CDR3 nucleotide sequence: TGCAGCGCCGGACAGGCTTTGTACGAGCAGTACTTC. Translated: CSAGQALYEQYF.